Listed below are T cell receptor beta chains from one sample, sequenced in a study of blood T cell repertoires in COVID-19. Sequenced by immunoSEQ multiplex PCR; TCRdb stores in-frame clones only, minus some. This sample yields 250,000 to 300,000 clones, of which around 90% are seen a single time; roughly 2.4% belongs to the top ten. The specimen was peripheral blood. These receptors were collected from a woman aged 50 to 60 who had recovered from COVID-19. Each CDR3 is given with its conserved first and last residue. Fields, in order: D gene, clone size, J gene, V gene, CDR3 DNA, CDR3 protein. The D gene is left open where the match is weak. A row's size may be missing; if present it is once, few, many or a size class.

.	once	TRBJ1-1	TRBV20-1	TGCAGTGCTAGTTCGCACAGGCGCACGGCTTTCTTT	CSASSHRRTAFF
.	.	TRBJ2-7	TRBV18	TGTGCCAGCTCACTGGAACCAGGGGGGTCCTACGAGCAGTACTTC	CASSLEPGGSYEQYF
.	.	TRBJ2-3	TRBV7-2	TGTGCCAGCAAATCTAAAGGGGCCCTTGGCCCAGATACGCAGTATTTT	CASKSKGALGPDTQYF
.	.	TRBJ1-1	TRBV5-1	TGCGCCAGCAGCGGAACAGGGAGCTACACTGAAGCTTTCTTT	CASSGTGSYTEAFF
.	.	TRBJ2-3	TRBV5-1	TGCGCCAGCAGCTTGGTGGTTGAGAGCACAGATACGCAGTATTTT	CASSLVVESTDTQYF
.	.	TRBJ2-7	TRBV5-1	TGCGCCAGCAGCTTGCGGCAGGGAAACTACGAGCAGTACTTC	CASSLRQGNYEQYF
.	few	TRBJ1-3	TRBV19	TGTGCCAGTAGCAGCCTTGGAGTTGGAAACACCATATATTTT	CASSSLGVGNTIYF
TRBD1	.	TRBJ2-1	TRBV2	TGTGCCAGCAGGAAGCCGGGACAGGCCTCTAATGAGCAGTTCTTC	CASRKPGQASNEQFF
TRBD1	.	TRBJ1-1	TRBV7-2	TGTGCCAGCAGCCCCCGGACAGGGGGCGCAGGCACTGAAGCTTTCTTT	CASSPRTGGAGTEAFF
TRBD1	.	TRBJ1-2	TRBV11-1	TGTGCCAGCAGCCCGGGACAGGGGGCGTTCTATGGCTACACCTTC	CASSPGQGAFYGYTF
TRBD2	.	TRBJ2-5	TRBV2	TGTGCCAGCAAAATAGCGGGGGGGCGTCAAGAGACCCAGTACTTC	CASKIAGGRQETQYF
.	.	TRBJ1-1	TRBV3-1/TRBV3-2	TGTGCCAGCAGCCACAGGGGGAACACTGAAGCTTTCTTT	CASSHRGNTEAFF
.	.	TRBJ1-5	TRBV4-3	TGCGCCAGCAGCCAAGACGGGGGAGGGGGTCAGCCCCAGCATTTT	CASSQDGGGGQPQHF
.	once	TRBJ2-1	TRBV19	TGTGCCAGTATGGGAGCGCCCTGGGATGAGCAGTTCTTC	CASMGAPWDEQFF
TRBD1	once	TRBJ1-1	TRBV27	TGTGCCAGCAGGATACAGACAGGGGGGAGTGAAGCTTTCTTT	CASRIQTGGSEAFF
.	.	TRBJ1-1	TRBV4-2	TGTGCCAGCAGCCCAGCAGACAGAGTGAACACTGAAGCTTTCTTT	CASSPADRVNTEAFF
.	.	TRBJ2-2	TRBV5-1	TGCGCCAGCAGCTCGGACACATACACCGGGGAGCTGTTTTTT	CASSSDTYTGELFF
TRBD2	.	TRBJ2-1	TRBV5-1	TGCGCCAGCAGCCCTGGACTAGCGGGAGGTTCAGAGCAGTTCTTC	CASSPGLAGGSEQFF
.	.	TRBJ1-1	TRBV7-2	TGTGCCAGCACCCTGACAGTGTTGAACACTGAAGCTTTCTTT	CASTLTVLNTEAFF
.	.	TRBJ1-2	TRBV9	TGTGCCAGCAGCGTAGGGGCAGGTTGGGTAGCTAACTATGGCTACACCTTC	CASSVGAGWVANYGYTF
.	.	TRBJ2-1	TRBV27	TGTGCCAGCAGTCCAGACCGAGGCGCTGGGCAGTTCTTC	CASSPDRGAGQFF
.	.	TRBJ1-2	TRBV5-4	TGTGCCAGCAGCAAATCTACAGGAGCTAACTATGGCTACACCTTC	CASSKSTGANYGYTF
TRBD1	.	TRBJ2-6	TRBV5-1	TGCGCCAGCACTGTGACAGGGGGTTCTGGGGCCAACGTCCTGACTTTC	CASTVTGGSGANVLTF
.	.	TRBJ1-5	TRBV5-6	TGTGCCAGCAGCTTGGGGCAGGGCTTAAGCAATCAGCCCCAGCATTTT	CASSLGQGLSNQPQHF
.	.	TRBJ2-3	TRBV11-1	TGTGCCAGCAGCTTCAGCCAAACAGGGAAAGATACGCAGTATTTT	CASSFSQTGKDTQYF
TRBD2	.	TRBJ2-5	TRBV6-2/TRBV6-3	TGTGCCAGCAGTTACTGGGGACTAGCGGTCCAAGAGACCCAGTACTTC	CASSYWGLAVQETQYF
TRBD1	.	TRBJ1-4	TRBV28	TGTGCCAGCAGTAGCCCCGGGACAGGGGGTAAAGAAAAACTGTTTTTT	CASSSPGTGGKEKLFF
TRBD1	.	TRBJ1-1	TRBV27	TGTGCCAGCAGTCCACAGGGGGCTGACCCCTCCACTGAAGCTTTCTTT	CASSPQGADPSTEAFF
.	few	TRBJ2-3	TRBV6-2/TRBV6-3	TGTGCCAGCAGCCGTCGGGGTTTCCCGGAAGATACGCAGTATTTT	CASSRRGFPEDTQYF
.	.	TRBJ2-3	TRBV4-3	TGCGCCAGCAGCCAAGATAACGGGGTCACAGATACGCAGTATTTT	CASSQDNGVTDTQYF
TRBD2	.	TRBJ2-6	TRBV6-2/TRBV6-3	TGTGCCAGCAGTTTCCGTCGGGGGGGCCTCTCTGGGGCCAACGTCCTGACTTTC	CASSFRRGGLSGANVLTF
.	once	TRBJ1-6	TRBV7-9	TGTGCCAGCAGCCCCCCGGGACAAACCGCGTCCCTCCACTTT	CASSPPGQTASLHF
TRBD2	.	TRBJ2-3	TRBV5-1	TGCGCCAGCAGCTACGGGACTAGCGGGGTCGATACGCAGTATTTT	CASSYGTSGVDTQYF
.	.	TRBJ1-6	TRBV28	TGTGCCAGCAGTCCCCCGGGTAATTCACCCCTCCACTTT	CASSPPGNSPLHF
TRBD1	.	TRBJ1-2	TRBV18	TGTGCCAGCTCACCACAGCGACAGGGCTACTATGGCTACACCTTC	CASSPQRQGYYGYTF
TRBD2	.	TRBJ2-3	TRBV19	TGTGCCAGTAGTATAGATCGAATGAGGACTAGCGGGGGGACAGATACGCAGTATTTT	CASSIDRMRTSGGTDTQYF
TRBD1	.	TRBJ2-7	TRBV28	TGTGCCAGCACCTCCGGGGACAGGGTTTCCTACGAGCAGTACTTC	CASTSGDRVSYEQYF
TRBD1	.	TRBJ1-3	TRBV6-1	TGTGCCAGCAGTGATTTCCGGGACAGGGTGAAAGGAAACACCATATATTTT	CASSDFRDRVKGNTIYF
TRBD1	.	TRBJ1-2	TRBV10-3	TGTGCCGTCCACGGAAGACAGGGGGCGGCTAACTATGGCTACACCTTC	CAVHGRQGAANYGYTF
.	.	TRBJ1-1	TRBV30	TGTGCCTGGAAGGGGGTTAACACTGAAGCTTTCTTT	CAWKGVNTEAFF
TRBD1	.	TRBJ1-1	TRBV6-5	TGTGCCAGCAGTAGGACAGGGGGTAAGACTGAAGCTTTCTTT	CASSRTGGKTEAFF
.	.	TRBJ1-6	TRBV5-6	TGTGCCAGCACCTTACGAGGGGGTTTGGGTTCACCCCTCCACTTT	CASTLRGGLGSPLHF
TRBD1	.	TRBJ2-3	TRBV30	TGTGCCTGGAGTATCGGGACAGGGGCCACAGATACGCAGTATTTT	CAWSIGTGATDTQYF
TRBD2	.	TRBJ2-1	TRBV9	TGTGCCAGCAGCGTAGAGTATGGGACTAGCGGCCCCTACAATGAGCAGTTCTTC	CASSVEYGTSGPYNEQFF
TRBD2	.	TRBJ2-1	TRBV4-1	TGCGCCAGCAGCCAAGGGGGGAGCGGGAGAAGGTATGAGCAGTTCTTC	CASSQGGSGRRYEQFF
TRBD1	.	TRBJ1-1	TRBV5-1	TGCGCCAGCAGCTTAGGACAGGGAGTAGCCACTGAAGCTTTCTTT	CASSLGQGVATEAFF
.	few	TRBJ2-3	TRBV11-3	TGTGCCAGCAGCTTACAGGGAACAGATACGCAGTATTTT	CASSLQGTDTQYF
.	.	TRBJ1-5	TRBV20-1	TGCAGTGCTAGTTTGCAGAACCAGCCCCAGCATTTT	CSASLQNQPQHF
.	.	TRBJ1-6	TRBV6-5	TGTGCCAGCAGGTTGACAATTCAGAATAATTCACCCCTCCACTTT	CASRLTIQNNSPLHF
.	.	TRBJ2-3	TRBV2	TGTGCCAGCAGCCAAACAGATACGCAGTATTTT	CASSQTDTQYF
.	.	TRBJ1-2	TRBV7-9	TGTGCCAGCAGCTTAGAGGCTAAGGCAGGGCCCCACACCTTC	CASSLEAKAGPHTF
TRBD2	once	TRBJ2-3	TRBV19	TGTGCCAGTACCTCGGGACTAGCGGGGATCACAGATACGCAGTATTTT	CASTSGLAGITDTQYF
TRBD2	.	TRBJ2-7	TRBV5-6	TGTGCCAGCAGCTTGGCCTGGGGGACTAGTCGGCACGAGCAGTACTTC	CASSLAWGTSRHEQYF
TRBD1	.	TRBJ1-5	TRBV11-3	TGTGCCAGCAGCTTAGTTTTTTTGTCTGGGACAGTGACTCGGCAGCCCCAGCATTTT	CASSLVFLSGTVTRQPQHF
.	once	TRBJ2-7	TRBV27	TGTGCCAGCAGTTTTAGTTGGGCGGGGGCCTCCTCCTACGAGCAGTACTTC	CASSFSWAGASSYEQYF
TRBD2	.	TRBJ2-1	TRBV6-6	TGTGCCAGCAGTTCCCTGGGTGCGGGAGTGTTTCAGTTCTTC	CASSSLGAGVFQFF
.	.	TRBJ1-2	TRBV11-2	TGTGCCAGCACCCCGAGGGGGGGAGTCTCTAACTATGGCTACACCTTC	CASTPRGGVSNYGYTF